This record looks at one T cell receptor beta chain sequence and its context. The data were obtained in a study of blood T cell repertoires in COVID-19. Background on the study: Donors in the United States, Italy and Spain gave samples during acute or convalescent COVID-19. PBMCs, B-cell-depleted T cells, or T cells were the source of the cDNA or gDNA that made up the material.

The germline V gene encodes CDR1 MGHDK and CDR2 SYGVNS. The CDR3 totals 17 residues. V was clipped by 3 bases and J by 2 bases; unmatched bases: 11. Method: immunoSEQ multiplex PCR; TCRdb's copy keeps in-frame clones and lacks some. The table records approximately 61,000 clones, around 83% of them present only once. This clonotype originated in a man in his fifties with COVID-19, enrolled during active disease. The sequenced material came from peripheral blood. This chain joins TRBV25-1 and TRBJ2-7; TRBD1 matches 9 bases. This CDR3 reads CASSEGQGGTLTYEQYF. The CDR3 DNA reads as TGTGCCAGCAGTGAGGGACAGGGTGGGACCCTTACCTACGAGCAGTACTTC.